The subject of this entry is one T cell receptor beta chain. No antigen is known for it. No clone much larger than this one lies a single base away; base qualities are absent. From the cysteine up to the phenylalanine, the CDR3 has a length of 15 residues. Kept here is only the CDR3 DNA, which spans 45 bases and is read in frame from base 1. The junction shows trimming of 0 bases on V and 7 bases on J, and the gene matches do not reach 12 bases of it. The germline V gene (reference sequence) supplies CDR1 DFQATT and CDR2 SNEGSKA. Library preparation employed 5' RACE. The listed sequencing device is Illumina HiSeq 2500. A second PCR of about 6 to 12 cycles was run with a J-beta primer mix and a sample-barcoded 5' primer. A unique molecular identifier was introduced onto each TCR beta cDNA molecule by a template-switch 5' adaptor carrying 12 random nucleotides. At least 2.5 million CDR3-containing paired-end reads were obtained from each sample. First-strand cDNA synthesis was performed from all RNA using the Mint cDNA synthesis kit, with priming by a TRBC-specific oligonucleotide. Following uracil-DNA glycosylase treatment, a first 18-cycle PCR with universal primers M1SS and BC2_uni_R was performed on all cDNA. On the study's bioinformatics: For normalization, 1 million high-quality reads, each with a distinct molecular identifier, were randomly selected from each sample. Reads with shared molecular identifiers were discarded instead of being binned into consensus sequences. MiTCR, run with a Q25 quality threshold and the strictest error-elimination algorithm, handled CDR3 identification, clonotype clustering and error correction. A nonparametric unseen species model with Euler transformation was used to estimate lower-bound total TCR beta diversity. TCRdb reanalyzed the raw reads on its own, using fastp at Q25 for trimming and MiXCR for clone calling, and kept in-frame beta chains. Rows merge per CDR3 protein into single entries with the most common DNA and genes. In this record, the V and J calls reflect TCRdb's handling and not the investigators' own analysis. Counted in this sample were over a million distinct CDR3 sequences; roughly 45% of them appeared once. 7% to 9.5% of the sample is taken by the ten largest.

The data stem from a study of blood T cells in healthy people across ages (dated by TCRdb to the mid-2010s). Background for the entire study: Template switching captured roughly one uniquely barcoded TCR beta cDNA molecule per two T cells in model experiments. To avoid experimental bias, donors of different ages were randomly spread across the sequencing lanes. The study analyzed two additional independent replicas of 1 million unique cDNA reads from the same blood draw for two donors, one aged 18 to 30 and one aged 80 or older. The study measured age-related changes in TCR beta repertoire diversity using deep sequencing normalized with unique cDNA molecular identifiers. The donors were split into four age groups: young (average about 16 years), middle-aged (39), aged (roughly 60) and long-lived (under 85).

Systemically healthy Caucasian individuals from Russia, 39 in total and aged roughly 6 to 95 years, were included as donors. Each donor gave around 9.9 milliliters of peripheral blood, collected into EDTA-treated Vacutainer tubes. Ficoll-Paque density-gradient centrifugation was used to isolate PBMCs, with at least 7 million per sample. Total RNA, at least 6 micrograms per sample, was extracted from PBMCs with Trizol reagent. The percentages of naive CD45RAhigh/CD27high T cells were determined by flow cytometry on a PBMC aliquot from every donor. What the research found in general, with its limitations: The percentage of naive T cells measured by flow cytometry correlated strongly with observed TCR beta diversity. Because profiling used bulk unsorted PBMCs, naive and antigen-experienced compartments could not be compared conclusively. Estimates of total diversity from one million sequenced T cells were regarded as lower bounds and underestimates. Compared with the aged group, more naive CD4+ T cells, fewer expanded clones and increased TCR diversity were shown by the long-lived group, suggesting age selection. Because the CMV infection status of the donors was unknown, age-related changes in expanded clonotypes may potentially have been confounded. Observed TCR beta diversity per million T cells fell roughly linearly with age, and a significant reduction was already apparent by age roughly 40.

The TCR originated in a woman aged 18-29 years in good health. The receptor chain draws on TRBV20-1 and TRBJ2-7; 7 nucleotides in the junction match TRBD1. The sequencing sample was made of blood. The CDR3 is CSARDGDSSYNEQYF. DNA sequence: TGCAGTGCTAGAGATGGGGACAGCTCTTACAATGAGCAGTACTTC.